Following are 17 T cell receptor beta chains from one sample sequenced in a study of control samples from healthy donors and cancer patients. Clones were read by immunoSEQ multiplex PCR, and TCRdb kept only the in-frame ones, dropping some. The repertoire consists of 60,000 to 70,000 clones, with 75% to 90% occurring once and the leading ten covering 2.9%. Sequenced sample: PBMCs. Every receptor here comes from a woman aged 45-65 years with lung cancer.

By its share, this clone is medium-sized. The chain recombines TRBV3-1 (or the pseudogene TRBV3-2) with TRBJ1-5; D not resolved. This CDR3 has 14 residues. Germline V gene data show CDR1 as LGHDT and CDR2 as YNNKEL (reference sequence). The ends were cut back, 0 bases at V and 6 bases at J, with 9 bases in the middle. Here the CDR3 reads CASSQEIGSQPQHF. In DNA, the CDR3 is TGTGCCAGCAGCCAAGAGATAGGCTCTCAGCCCCAGCATTTT.

J is TRBJ1-1 and V is TRBV4-1, with 7 bases identical to TRBD1. V shed 2 bases, J shed 0 bases, and the junction held 6 bases outside the gene matches. There are 16 residues in the CDR3. Germline lookup yields CDR1 MGHRA and CDR2 YSYEKL. The CDR3 nucleotides are TGCGCCAGCAGCCAACAAACAACAGGGGTGAACACTGAAGCTTTCTTT. This encodes CASSQQTTGVNTEAFF.

This chain links TRBV27 with TRBJ1-1; D may be TRBD1 (5 bases). Per the germline V gene, CDR1 is MNHEY and CDR2 is SMNVEV (reference sequence). Deletions cut 6 bases from V and 0 bases from J, with 14 bases between. The CDR3 has 15 residues. For the CDR3, the DNA is TGTGCCAGCAGGACCCAGGGAGGGATGAACACTGAAGCTTTCTTT. This sequence encodes CASRTQGGMNTEAFF.

A single count supports this clone. The chain links TRBV3-1 (or the pseudogene TRBV3-2) to TRBJ1-4; D possibly corresponds to TRBD1 (6 bases). The CDR3 sequence is 14 residues long. V was shortened by 6 bases and J by 5 bases, with 13 bases between the two germline ends. The germline V gene has CDR1 LGHDT and CDR2 YNNKEL (reference sequence). Here the CDR3 DNA reads TGTGCCAGCAGTCCGACAGGCAGAAATGAAAAACTGTTTTTT. As protein: CASSPTGRNEKLFF.

The chain joins TRBV7-2 to TRBJ2-5, with 7 bases identical to TRBD1. CDR3 length: 14 amino acids. Germline CDR1 is SGHTA and CDR2 is FQGNSA. V gave up 4 bases and J gave up 1 base; unmatched junction bases: 3. In nucleotides, the CDR3 is TGTGCCAGCAGCTCCACAGGGGCCCAAGAGACCCAGTACTTC. Protein sequence: CASSSTGAQETQYF.

This clone was seen a few times. This chain uses TRBV12-3 or TRBV12-4 with TRBJ1-2, with D unresolved. V lost 5 bases and J 5 bases, leaving 9 bases between the germline ends. The CDR3 spans 12 residues. DNA for the CDR3: TGTGCCAGCAGTAACGGAGCATATGGCTACACCTTC. The encoded protein is CASSNGAYGYTF.

In DNA form, the CDR3 reads TGTGCCAGCAGCAGGGATGATAATTCACCCCTCCACTTT. Encoded protein: CASSRDDNSPLHF. The rearrangement joins TRBV6-5 to TRBJ1-6, with D possibly TRBD1 on 5 matching bases. The CDR3 sequence is 13 residues long. Germline CDR1 reads MNHEY; CDR2 reads SVGAGI. The germline V and J ends were trimmed by 6 bases and 5 bases, with 8 bases remaining between them.

V usage is TRBV4-1 and J usage is TRBJ1-3; 8 bases align to TRBD1. The CDR3 contains 16 residues. Unmatched junction bases numbered 8, after V lost 3 bases and J lost 4 bases. The V gene's germline CDR1 is MGHRA and CDR2 YSYEKL. The CDR3 DNA reads TGCGCCAGCAGCCAGAGGACAGGGACAGGAGGAAACACCATATATTTT. Translating it yields CASSQRTGTGGNTIYF.

The chain joins TRBV24-1 to TRBJ2-5, with a possible D match to TRBD2 (6 bases). The V gene's germline CDR1 is KGHDR and CDR2 SFDVKD. Deletions cut 3 bases from V and 2 bases from J, with 18 bases between. The CDR3 runs 17 residues. Here the CDR3 reads CATSDVLGGDLQETQYF. CDR3 DNA: TGTGCCACCAGTGATGTCTTGGGCGGGGACCTACAAGAGACCCAGTACTTC.

The sample holds one count of this clone. The rearrangement links TRBV4-3 to TRBJ2-7, with D tentatively TRBD2 (5 bases). The V end was cut by 0 bases, the J end by 6 bases, with 9 bases between. The CDR3 is made up of 13 amino acids. From germline, CDR1 is LGHNA and CDR2 YSLEER. The CDR3 DNA reads as TGCGCCAGCAGCCAAGAAACCGGGGTCGAGCAGTACTTC. This sequence encodes CASSQETGVEQYF.

The chain uses TRBV5-4 and TRBJ1-2; no clear D. Germline CDR1 SGHNT, CDR2 YYREEE (reference sequence). V lost 5 bases and J lost 4, with 18 bases in between. The CDR3 is 15 amino acids. CDR3 protein: CASRSYGDQSYGYTF. The CDR3 DNA reads TGTGCCAGCAGGAGTTACGGGGATCAGAGCTATGGCTACACCTTC.

A word on this clone: The junction does not match germline at one end; this may be a read error. The rearrangement uses TRBV3-1 (or the pseudogene TRBV3-2) and TRBJ2-3; D possibly uses TRBD1 or TRBD2 (5 bases each). The CDR3 has 11 residues. The V gene's germline CDR1 is LGHDT and CDR2 YNNKEL (reference sequence). CDR3 in DNA: TGTGCCAGCAGCCAAGATCGGGGCATTGATTTT. This sequence encodes CASSQDRGIDF.

The V call is TRBV29-1, the J call TRBJ1-5; D remains unclear. The germline CDR1 and CDR2 sequences are SQVTM and ANQGSEA. Trimming left V 3 bases short and J 6 bases short, with 9 bases between. The CDR3 is 12 residues long. CDR3 sequence reads: CSVDDGVQPQHF. The CDR3 nucleotides read TGCAGCGTTGACGACGGAGTTCAGCCCCAGCATTTT.

J is TRBJ1-1 and V is TRBV5-1, with D hard to call. The CDR3 is 15 residues long. V was cut by 0 bases and J by 0 bases, with 9 bases left in between. In germline, CDR1 is SGHRS, CDR2 YFSETQ. The CDR3 sequence is CASSLAQGMNTEAFF. The DNA for the CDR3 is TGCGCCAGCAGCTTGGCCCAAGGCATGAACACTGAAGCTTTCTTT.

The CDR3 protein is CASSLRTGTYEQYF. DNA for the CDR3: TGTGCCAGTAGTCTCCGGACAGGGACCTACGAGCAGTACTTC. This chain links TRBV19 with TRBJ2-7; 8 nucleotides align to TRBD1. Germline-derived CDR1 and CDR2 are LNHDA and SQIVND (reference sequence). V was clipped by 5 bases and J by 2 bases; unmatched bases: 5. This CDR3 comprises 14 residues. The whole variable domain, remainder taken from reference TRBV19 and TRBJ2-7, is DGGITQSPKYLFRKEGQNVTLSCEQNLNHDAMYWYRQDPGQGLRLIYYSQIVNDFQKGDIAEGYSVSREKKESFPLTVTSAQKNPTAFYLCASSLRTGTYEQYFGPGTRLTVT.

This clone was seen more than once but under ten times. The rearrangement joins TRBV11-2 to TRBJ1-6; 8 bases match TRBD1. The CDR3 consists of 17 residues. V shed 4 bases and J 8 bases; nucleotides not matched to a gene: 13. In germline, CDR1 is SGHAT, CDR2 FQNNGV. DNA for the CDR3: TGTGCCAGCAGCTCAAGACCGCCGACAGGGGCGGATTCACCCCTCCACTTT. As protein: CASSSRPPTGADSPLHF.

The gene calls are TRBV5-1 and TRBJ1-2; D is possibly TRBD1 (6 bases). This CDR3 spans 15 amino acids. The germline CDR1 and CDR2 sequences are SGHRS and YFSETQ. Trimming took 0 bases from V and 4 from J, leaving 13 bases between them. The CDR3 loop is CASSLVGGGAYGYTF. The CDR3 nucleotides are TGCGCCAGCAGCTTGGTTGGAGGGGGGGCCTATGGCTACACCTTC.